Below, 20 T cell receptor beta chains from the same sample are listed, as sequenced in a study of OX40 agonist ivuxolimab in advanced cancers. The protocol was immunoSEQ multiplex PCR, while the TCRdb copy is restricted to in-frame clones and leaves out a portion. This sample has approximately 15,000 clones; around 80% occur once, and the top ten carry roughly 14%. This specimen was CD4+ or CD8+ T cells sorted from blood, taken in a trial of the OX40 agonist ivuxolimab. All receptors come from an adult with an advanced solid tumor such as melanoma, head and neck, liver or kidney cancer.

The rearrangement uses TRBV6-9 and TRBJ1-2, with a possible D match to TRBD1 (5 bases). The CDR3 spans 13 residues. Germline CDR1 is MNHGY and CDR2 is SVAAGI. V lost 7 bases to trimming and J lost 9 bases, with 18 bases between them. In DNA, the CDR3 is TGTGCCAGCACTAGACCCCGGGACCGCTGCTACACCTTC. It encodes CASTRPRDRCYTF.

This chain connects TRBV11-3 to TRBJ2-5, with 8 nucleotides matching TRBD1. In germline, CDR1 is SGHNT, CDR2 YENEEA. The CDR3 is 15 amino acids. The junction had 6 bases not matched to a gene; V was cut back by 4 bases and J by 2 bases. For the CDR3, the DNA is TGTGCCAGCAGCTGGGGGACAGGCCGACAAGAGACCCAGTACTTC. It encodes CASSWGTGRQETQYF.

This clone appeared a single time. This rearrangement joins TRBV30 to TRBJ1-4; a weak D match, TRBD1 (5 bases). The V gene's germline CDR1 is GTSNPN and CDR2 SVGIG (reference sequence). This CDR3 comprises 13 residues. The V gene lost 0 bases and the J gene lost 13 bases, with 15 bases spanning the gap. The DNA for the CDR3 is TGTGCCTGGAGTGTAGGGGTCAAAAGGGTACTGTTTTTT. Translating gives CAWSVGVKRVLFF.

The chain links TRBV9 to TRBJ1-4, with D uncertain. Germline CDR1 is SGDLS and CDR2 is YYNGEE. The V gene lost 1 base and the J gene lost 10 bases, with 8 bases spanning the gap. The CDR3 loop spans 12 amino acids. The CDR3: CASSVTLGKLFF. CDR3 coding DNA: TGTGCCAGCAGCGTAACGCTTGGAAAACTGTTTTTT.

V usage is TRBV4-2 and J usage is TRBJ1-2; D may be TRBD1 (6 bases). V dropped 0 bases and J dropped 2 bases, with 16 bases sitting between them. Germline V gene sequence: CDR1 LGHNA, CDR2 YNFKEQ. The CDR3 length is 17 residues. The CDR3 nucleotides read TGTGCCAGCAGCCAAGATAAGGAAACAGGGCCAAACTATGGCTACACCTTC. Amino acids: CASSQDKETGPNYGYTF.

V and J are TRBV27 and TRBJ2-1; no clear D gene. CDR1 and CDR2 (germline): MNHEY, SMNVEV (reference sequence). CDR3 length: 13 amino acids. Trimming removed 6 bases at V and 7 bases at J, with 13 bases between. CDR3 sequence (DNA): TGTGCCAGCAGCCAGCCGACGGGTAATGAGCAGTTCTTC. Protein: CASSQPTGNEQFF.

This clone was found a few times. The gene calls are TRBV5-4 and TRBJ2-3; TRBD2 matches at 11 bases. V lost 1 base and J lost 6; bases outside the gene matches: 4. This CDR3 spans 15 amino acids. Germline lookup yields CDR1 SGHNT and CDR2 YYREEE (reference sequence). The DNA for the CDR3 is TGTGCCAGCAGCTTGTATAGCGGGGGGGCGGATACGCAGTATTTT. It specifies CASSLYSGGADTQYF.

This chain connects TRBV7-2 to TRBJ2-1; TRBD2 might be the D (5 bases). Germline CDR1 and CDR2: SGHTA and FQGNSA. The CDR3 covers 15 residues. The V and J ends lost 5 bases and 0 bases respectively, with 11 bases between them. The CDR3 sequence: CASSALASSYNEQFF. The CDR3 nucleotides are TGTGCCAGCAGCGCCTTAGCGAGCTCCTACAATGAGCAGTTCTTC.

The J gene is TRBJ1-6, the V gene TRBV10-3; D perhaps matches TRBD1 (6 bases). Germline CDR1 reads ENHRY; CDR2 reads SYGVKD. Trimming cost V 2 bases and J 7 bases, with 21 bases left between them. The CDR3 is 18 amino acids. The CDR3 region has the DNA TGTGCCATCAGTGAGATTAAGGTGGCAGGGGAATGGAATTCACCCCTCCACTTT. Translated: CAISEIKVAGEWNSPLHF.

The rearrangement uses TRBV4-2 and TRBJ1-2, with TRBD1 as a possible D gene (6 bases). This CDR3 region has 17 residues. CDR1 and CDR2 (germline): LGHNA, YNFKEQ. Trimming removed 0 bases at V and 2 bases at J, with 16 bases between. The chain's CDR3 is CASSQESAGGGNYGYTF. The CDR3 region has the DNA TGTGCCAGCAGCCAAGAATCTGCGGGGGGCGGGAACTATGGCTACACCTTC.

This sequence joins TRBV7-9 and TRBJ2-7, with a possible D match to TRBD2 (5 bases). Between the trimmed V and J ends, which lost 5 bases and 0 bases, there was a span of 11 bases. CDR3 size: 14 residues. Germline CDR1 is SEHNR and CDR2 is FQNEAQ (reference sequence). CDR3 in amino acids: CASSRSDSSYEQYF. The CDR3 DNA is TGTGCCAGCAGCCGTAGCGATAGCTCCTACGAGCAGTACTTC.

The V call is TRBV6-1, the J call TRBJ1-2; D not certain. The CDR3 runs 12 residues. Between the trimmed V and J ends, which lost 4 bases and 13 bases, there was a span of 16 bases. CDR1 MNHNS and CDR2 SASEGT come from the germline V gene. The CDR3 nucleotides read TGTGCCAGCAGTGCGCTCGGCCCTCTTACCACCTTC. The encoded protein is CASSALGPLTTF.

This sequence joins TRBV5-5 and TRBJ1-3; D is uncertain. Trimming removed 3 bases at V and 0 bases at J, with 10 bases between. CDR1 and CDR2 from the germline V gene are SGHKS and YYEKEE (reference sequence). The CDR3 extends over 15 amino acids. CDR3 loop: CASSSDLSSGNTIYF. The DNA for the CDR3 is TGTGCCAGCAGCTCGGACCTGAGCTCTGGAAACACCATATATTTT.

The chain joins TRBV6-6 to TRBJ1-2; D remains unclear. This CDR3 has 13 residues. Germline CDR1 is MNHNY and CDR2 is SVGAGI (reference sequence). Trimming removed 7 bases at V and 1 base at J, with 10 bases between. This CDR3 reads CASIGQRNYGYTF. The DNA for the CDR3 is TGTGCCAGCATCGGCCAGCGTAACTATGGCTACACCTTC.

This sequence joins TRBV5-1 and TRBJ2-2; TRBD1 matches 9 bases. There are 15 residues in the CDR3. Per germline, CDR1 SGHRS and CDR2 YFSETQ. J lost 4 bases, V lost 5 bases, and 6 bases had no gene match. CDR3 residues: CASSRIQGATGELFF. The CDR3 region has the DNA TGCGCCAGCAGTAGAATACAGGGGGCCACCGGGGAGCTGTTTTTT.

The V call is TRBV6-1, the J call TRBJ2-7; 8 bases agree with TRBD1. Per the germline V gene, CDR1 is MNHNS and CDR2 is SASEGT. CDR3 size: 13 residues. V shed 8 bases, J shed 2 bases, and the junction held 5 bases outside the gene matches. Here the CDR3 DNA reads TGTGCCAGCGAGGACAGGGCGACCTACGAGCAGTACTTC. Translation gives CASEDRATYEQYF.

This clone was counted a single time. The CDR3 spells CATRLAELNTGELFF. Here the CDR3 DNA reads TGTGCCACAAGACTAGCGGAGCTTAACACCGGGGAGCTGTTTTTT. The rearrangement uses TRBV15 and TRBJ2-2, with TRBD2 matching over 9 bases. Losses at the gene ends were 9 bases for V and 2 bases for J; bases not matched to a gene: 7. Germline values: CDR1 LNHNV, CDR2 YYDKDF (reference sequence). The CDR3 is 15 amino acids.

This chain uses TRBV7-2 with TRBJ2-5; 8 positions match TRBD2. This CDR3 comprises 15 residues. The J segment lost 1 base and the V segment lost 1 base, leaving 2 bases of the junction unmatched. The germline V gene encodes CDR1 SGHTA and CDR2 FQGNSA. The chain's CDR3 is CASSLGGGPQETQYF. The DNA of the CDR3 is TGTGCCAGCAGCTTAGGCGGGGGGCCCCAAGAGACCCAGTACTTC.

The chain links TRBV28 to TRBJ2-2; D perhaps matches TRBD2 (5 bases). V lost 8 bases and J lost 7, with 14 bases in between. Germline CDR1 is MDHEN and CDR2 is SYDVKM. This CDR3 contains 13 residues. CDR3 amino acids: CASSGWLGGELFF. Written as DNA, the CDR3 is TGTGCCAGCTCGGGGTGGTTAGGCGGGGAGCTGTTTTTT.

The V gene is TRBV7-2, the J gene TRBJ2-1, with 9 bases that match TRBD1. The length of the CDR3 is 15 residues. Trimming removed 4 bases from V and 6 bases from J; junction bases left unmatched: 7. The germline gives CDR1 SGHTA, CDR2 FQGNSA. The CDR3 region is CASSSGQGFFNEQFF. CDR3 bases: TGTGCCAGCAGCTCGGGACAGGGTTTTTTCAATGAGCAGTTCTTC.